Below are 24 T cell receptor beta chains sequenced from a single sample in a study of blood T cell repertoires in COVID-19. The data were produced by immunoSEQ multiplex PCR, yet TCRdb's version contains in-frame clones alone and is incomplete. The sample lists 95,000 to 110,000 clones; more than 80% were seen once. Sequenced material: peripheral blood. The origin of the receptors is a human donor in a cohort sampled during active COVID-19.

This sequence joins TRBV30 and TRBJ2-4; D uncertain. The V end lost 1 base, the J end lost 0 bases, and 13 bases lay between the germline ends. Looked up from germline, CDR1 is GTSNPN and CDR2 is SVGIG (reference sequence). The CDR3 extends over 16 amino acids. CDR3 sequence reads: CAWSAHSSLAKNIQYF. Here the CDR3 DNA reads TGTGCCTGGAGTGCCCACAGTTCCCTAGCCAAAAACATTCAGTACTTC.

The chain uses TRBV24-1 and TRBJ2-1; D gene ambiguous. This CDR3 has 11 amino acids. The V gene lost 5 bases and the J gene lost 7 bases, with 5 bases spanning the gap. The germline CDR1 and CDR2 sequences are KGHDR and SFDVKD. The DNA of the CDR3 is TGTGCCACCAGTGTCTTAAATGAGCAGTTCTTC. Translated, it gives CATSVLNEQFF.

The chain couples TRBV6-5 to TRBJ2-5; perhaps TRBD1 as D (6 bases). Germline V gene lookup returns CDR1 MNHEY and CDR2 SVGAGI. CDR3 size: 14 residues. V lost 6 bases and J 1 base, leaving 12 bases between the germline ends. The CDR3 region has the DNA TGTGCCAGCAGGAAACAGGGTCCCCAAGAGACCCAGTACTTC. Protein product: CASRKQGPQETQYF.

CDR3 amino acids: CASSLDQRGETQYF. CDR3 DNA: TGTGCCAGCAGCTTAGATCAGAGGGGGGAGACCCAGTACTTC. The chain links TRBV11-2 to TRBJ2-5; possible D gene TRBD1, 6 bases. The CDR3 consists of 14 residues. CDR1 and CDR2 (germline): SGHAT, FQNNGV. V was cut by 0 bases and J by 5 bases, with 10 bases left in between.

The rearrangement links TRBV25-1 to TRBJ1-5; D gene uncertain. The V gene lost 3 bases and the J gene lost 7 bases, with 10 bases spanning the gap. The CDR3 contains 13 residues. CDR1 is MGHDK and CDR2 is SYGVNS in the germline V gene. The CDR3: CASSEWAGQPQHF. Here the CDR3 DNA reads TGTGCCAGCAGTGAGTGGGCGGGCCAGCCCCAGCATTTT. Supplemented by reference TRBV25-1 and TRBJ1-5, the full variable domain reads EADIYQTPRYLVIGTGKKITLECSQTMGHDKMYWYQQDPGMELHLIHYSYGVNSTEKGDLSSESTVSRIRTEHFPLTLESARPSHTSQYLCASSEWAGQPQHFGDGTRLSIL.

V is TRBV5-6 and J is TRBJ1-2; D is undetermined. The germline gives CDR1 SGHDT, CDR2 YYEEEE. The CDR3 covers 15 residues. The germline V and J ends were trimmed by 0 bases and 6 bases, with 15 bases remaining between them. CDR3 amino acids: CASSLAGQQYNGYTF. CDR3 DNA: TGTGCCAGCAGCTTGGCCGGTCAACAGTACAATGGCTACACCTTC. The entire variable domain, with the rest obtained from reference TRBV5-6 and TRBJ1-2, is as follows: DAGVTQSPTHLIKTRGQQVTLRCSPKSGHDTVSWYQQALGQGPQFIFQYYEEEERQRGNFPDRFSGHQFPNYSSELNVNALLLGDSALYLCASSLAGQQYNGYTFGSGTRLTVV.

The chain recombines TRBV6-5 with TRBJ2-5, with D possibly matching TRBD2 (5 bases). V lost 8 bases and J lost 5, with 18 bases in between. From germline, CDR1 is MNHEY and CDR2 SVGAGI. The CDR3 consists of 14 residues. This CDR3 is CASSGILREETQYF. DNA of the CDR3: TGTGCCAGCTCCGGGATTTTAAGAGAGGAGACCCAGTACTTC.

V gene TRBV30 combines with J gene TRBJ2-5, with 11 bases matching TRBD1. The J segment lost 2 bases and the V segment lost 3 bases, leaving 5 bases of the junction unmatched. Germline CDR1 and CDR2: GTSNPN and SVGIG (reference sequence). The CDR3 sequence is 15 residues long. CDR3 nucleotide sequence: TGTGCCTGGAGACCTTGGGACAGGGGGCAAGAGACCCAGTACTTC. Residues: CAWRPWDRGQETQYF.

This sequence joins TRBV9 and TRBJ1-1, with 7 bases matching TRBD1. From germline, CDR1 is SGDLS and CDR2 YYNGEE. The CDR3 is made up of 15 amino acids. Unmatched junction bases numbered 6, after V lost 3 bases and J lost 1 base. The CDR3: CASSAGQTKNTEAFF. In DNA form, the CDR3 reads TGTGCCAGCAGCGCGGGACAGACTAAGAACACTGAAGCTTTCTTT. Together with reference TRBV9 and TRBJ1-1, the CDR3 gives the full variable domain: DSGVTQTPKHLITATGQRVTLRCSPRSGDLSVYWYQQSLDQGLQFLIQYYNGEERAKGNILERFSAQQFPDLHSELNLSSLELGDSALYFCASSAGQTKNTEAFFGQGTRLTVV.

This clone was counted between two and nine times. The genes are TRBV4-2 and TRBJ2-7, with 10 bases fitting TRBD2. The V gene's germline CDR1 is LGHNA and CDR2 YNFKEQ. The CDR3 consists of 15 residues. J gave up 3 bases and V 2 bases, and 4 bases lay outside the gene matches. The CDR3 DNA follows: TGTGCCAGCAGCCAACTCCTAGCGGGAGACTACGAGCAGTACTTC. It is translated as CASSQLLAGDYEQYF.

The CDR3 DNA reads as TGTGCCAGCAGCCAGACAGGGGATGGCTACACCTTC. The encoded protein is CASSQTGDGYTF. J is TRBJ1-2 and V is TRBV3-1 (or the pseudogene TRBV3-2); 8 bases match TRBD1. CDR1 and CDR2 from the germline V gene are LGHDT and YNNKEL (reference sequence). CDR3 length: 12 residues. With V trimmed by 3 bases and J by 6 bases, 0 bases remained unmatched.

The V gene is TRBV19, the J gene TRBJ2-5; 8 nucleotides agree with TRBD2. The CDR3 extends over 16 amino acids. The germline CDR1 and CDR2 sequences are LNHDA and SQIVND (reference sequence). V dropped 3 bases and J dropped 1; count of bases not matched to a gene: 7. DNA of the CDR3: TGTGCCAGTAGTATGGTGGTAGCGGGGCCCCAAGAGACCCAGTACTTC. It encodes CASSMVVAGPQETQYF.

The chain uses TRBV20-1 and TRBJ1-1, with TRBD1 matching 9 bases. The CDR3 is 17 residues long. The V gene's germline CDR1 is DFQATT and CDR2 SNEGSKA (reference sequence). With V trimmed by 3 bases and J by 2 bases, 13 bases remained unmatched. The CDR3 region is CSASGPPGQGYNTEAFF. In DNA, the CDR3 is TGCAGTGCTAGTGGCCCCCCGGGACAGGGATATAACACTGAAGCTTTCTTT.

This clone was observed a few times. The V call is TRBV7-9, the J call TRBJ2-1; 8 nucleotides match TRBD1. V was clipped by 5 bases and J by 9 bases; unmatched bases: 3. Germline-derived CDR1 and CDR2 are SEHNR and FQNEAQ (reference sequence). This CDR3 has 12 amino acids. CDR3 loop: CASSPGQGEQFF. CDR3 coding DNA: TGTGCCAGCAGCCCCGGACAGGGTGAGCAGTTCTTC.

The rearrangement joins TRBV7-2 to TRBJ2-7, with 8 positions matching TRBD2. The CDR3 spans 13 residues. Germline V CDR1 and CDR2: SGHTA, FQGNSA. J was trimmed by 2 bases and V by 6 bases; bases with no gene match: 3. CDR3 in amino acids: CASRSGGTYEQYF. In DNA form, the CDR3 reads TGTGCCAGCAGGAGCGGGGGTACCTACGAGCAGTACTTC.

The V and J genes are TRBV5-1 and TRBJ2-7; 8 nucleotides line up with TRBD2. V lost 4 bases, J lost 9 bases, and 9 bases stayed unmatched. The CDR3 covers 13 residues. CDR1 and CDR2 (germline): SGHRS, YFSETQ. The CDR3 DNA sequence: TGCGCCAGCAGCCCGGGAGGGGGGTTGGGGCAGTACTTC. Its protein product is CASSPGGGLGQYF.

This chain uses TRBV5-4 with TRBJ1-1; 8 bases map to TRBD1. The germline V gene has CDR1 SGHNT and CDR2 YYREEE (reference sequence). Trimming at V came to 10 bases and at J to 4 bases, leaving 9 bases not matched to a gene. CDR3 size: 13 residues. CDR3 region: CALGHRGTTEAFF. DNA for the CDR3: TGTGCCCTAGGGCACAGGGGGACCACTGAAGCTTTCTTT.

The chain links TRBV5-6 to TRBJ1-2; maybe TRBD1 (5 bases). CDR3 length equals 13 residues. Trimming shortened V by 2 bases and J by 2 bases, and 7 bases separated the two germline ends. Per germline, CDR1 SGHDT and CDR2 YYEEEE. This chain's CDR3 is CASSFGGNYGYTF. The CDR3, as DNA: TGTGCCAGCAGCTTCGGGGGGAACTATGGCTACACCTTC.

This sequence joins TRBV5-5 and TRBJ1-3; 10 nucleotides align to TRBD1. Germline-derived CDR1 and CDR2 are SGHKS and YYEKEE (reference sequence). The CDR3 sequence is 15 residues long. Trimming at V came to 2 bases and at J to 4 bases, leaving 3 bases not matched to a gene. The CDR3 region has the DNA TGTGCCAGCAGCTTCAGACAGGGGGCCGGAAACACCATATATTTT. It specifies CASSFRQGAGNTIYF.

The chain employs TRBV24-1 and TRBJ2-5, with D possibly being TRBD2 (5 bases). The CDR3 covers 13 residues. Germline CDR1 reads KGHDR; CDR2 reads SFDVKD. With 4 bases removed from V and 4 bases from J, the gap between germline ends came to 9 bases. The CDR3 spells CATSDPGSETQYF. CDR3 DNA: TGTGCCACCAGTGACCCGGGATCAGAGACCCAGTACTTC.

CDR3 protein: CASSLDGTLGANYGYTF. CDR3 coding DNA: TGTGCCAGCAGCTTAGACGGGACACTGGGAGCTAACTATGGCTACACCTTC. J is TRBJ1-2 and V is TRBV5-8, with D possibly TRBD1 on 6 matching bases. The CDR3 has 17 residues. The ends were cut back, 2 bases at V and 0 bases at J, with 17 bases in the middle. From germline, CDR1 is SGHTS and CDR2 YDEGEE. Full variable domain (remainder filled in from reference TRBV5-8 and TRBJ1-2): EAGVTQSPTHLIKTRGQQATLRCSPISGHTSVYWYQQALGLGLQFLLWYDEGEERNRGNFPPRFSGRQFPNYSSELNVNALELEDSALYLCASSLDGTLGANYGYTFGSGTRLTVV.

The chain employs TRBV12-3 or TRBV12-4 and TRBJ1-1; a possible D gene is TRBD1 (5 bases). The germline V and J ends were trimmed by 3 bases and 4 bases, with 9 bases remaining between them. This CDR3 has 13 residues. DNA for the CDR3: TGTGCCAGCAGTTTCACGACAGCCACTGAAGCTTTCTTT. Translating gives CASSFTTATEAFF.

V is TRBV5-1 and J is TRBJ2-2; D not resolved. The CDR3 is 15 amino acids. Germline loops: CDR1 SGHRS, CDR2 YFSETQ. With 3 bases removed from V and 0 bases from J, the gap between germline ends came to 9 bases. CDR3 in amino acids: CASSSTTANTGELFF. The CDR3 bases are TGCGCCAGCAGCTCCACTACCGCGAACACCGGGGAGCTGTTTTTT.

The chain couples TRBV5-5 to TRBJ1-4, with D maybe TRBD1 (5 bases). CDR1 is SGHKS and CDR2 is YYEKEE in the germline V gene (reference sequence). Trimming cost V 4 bases and J 7 bases, with 17 bases left between them. This CDR3 region has 15 residues. CDR3 DNA: TGTGCCAGCAGCACGGAATCAGGGTTAGGTGAAAAACTGTTTTTT. Its translation is CASSTESGLGEKLFF.